These 11 T cell receptor beta chains share one sample of origin, sequenced in a study of T-cell memory formation after mild COVID-19. TCRdb analysed the 5' RACE reads with MiXCR anew, one entry per CDR3 protein. The profile shows 470,000 or so distinct CDR3 sequences, 20% to 30% of them singletons. Sequencing was carried out using PBMCs or a T cell subset sorted from them (not recorded which). The receptors originated from an adult woman who had mild COVID-19 (a few samples of this study predate the infection). Cell type and time point are not known.

This clonotype was detected a few times. The chain joins TRBV12-3 or TRBV12-4 to TRBJ2-7, with D hard to call. The V end was cut by 1 base, the J end by 3 bases, with 10 bases between. This CDR3 contains 14 residues. CDR3 DNA: TGTGCCAGCAGTTTAGTTCTGGGCCACTACGAGCAGTACTTC. This codes for CASSLVLGHYEQYF.

The rearrangement uses TRBV5-1 and TRBJ2-7, with 7 bases aligning to TRBD1. The CDR3 covers 16 residues. Trimming at V came to 3 bases and at J to 2 bases, leaving 11 bases not matched to a gene. Looked up from germline, CDR1 is SGHRS and CDR2 is YFSETQ. The CDR3 bases are TGCGCCAGCAGCTCCTCGTTCGGGACAGCACCCTACGAGCAGTACTTC. This encodes CASSSSFGTAPYEQYF.

J is TRBJ1-4 and V is TRBV7-2; 9 bases align to TRBD1. CDR3 size: 15 residues. Per germline, CDR1 SGHTA and CDR2 FQGNSA. Germline trimming cut 5 bases from V and 8 bases from J; bases unmatched to any gene: 9. In DNA, the CDR3 is TGTGCCAGCAGCCTAACAGGGGGCGTTAAGGAAAAACTGTTTTTT. This encodes CASSLTGGVKEKLFF.

This clonotype has a count of ten or more. This rearrangement joins TRBV18 to TRBJ1-1, with a tentative D call TRBD1 (6 bases). The V and J ends lost 5 bases and 3 bases respectively, with 10 bases between them. Germline V gene sequence: CDR1 KGHSH, CDR2 LQKENI. The CDR3 loop spans 13 amino acids. The CDR3 reads CASSSNRDTEAFF. The CDR3 DNA reads as TGTGCCAGCTCATCCAACAGGGACACTGAAGCTTTCTTT.

This clonotype has more than one count but fewer than ten. The genes are TRBV5-1 and TRBJ2-1; 13 bases are shared with TRBD2. Germline V gene sequence: CDR1 SGHRS, CDR2 YFSETQ. CDR3 size: 16 residues. The trim removed 2 bases at V and 7 bases at J, leaving 6 bases unmatched. CDR3 region: CASSLLAGGPGNEQFF. CDR3 nucleotide sequence: TGCGCCAGCAGCTTACTAGCGGGAGGGCCTGGGAATGAGCAGTTCTTC.

This clonotype was counted a few times. The rearrangement links TRBV10-3 to TRBJ1-1; 7 nucleotides line up with TRBD1. The germline V gene encodes CDR1 ENHRY and CDR2 SYGVKD. The CDR3 has 12 residues. V dropped 10 bases and J dropped 5; count of bases not matched to a gene: 7. The CDR3 region is CATQGVDTEAFF. DNA for the CDR3: TGTGCCACCCAGGGGGTTGATACTGAAGCTTTCTTT.

This clonotype was seen only a few times. The V gene is TRBV27, the J gene TRBJ2-7; TRBD1 might be the D (6 bases). V lost 2 bases to trimming and J lost 7 bases, with 12 bases between them. This CDR3 contains 13 residues. In germline, CDR1 is MNHEY, CDR2 SMNVEV (reference sequence). The CDR3, as DNA: TGTGCCAGCAGTTTAGTACAGGGTACGGAGCAGTACTTC. Translated: CASSLVQGTEQYF.

Comment on this clonotype: At one boundary the junction diverges from the germline segment, which might be a read error. J is TRBJ2-5 and V is TRBV7-8; D ambiguous. In germline, CDR1 is SGHVS, CDR2 FQNEAQ. The CDR3 has 12 residues. The CDR3 protein is CASRNDLETRYF. DNA for the CDR3: TGTGCCAGCAGAAACGACTTGGAGACCCGGTACTTC.

Only a few counts were recorded for this clonotype. The chain uses TRBV7-9 and TRBJ2-6; weak D call: TRBD2 (5 bases). The CDR3 is made up of 18 amino acids. V was clipped by 7 bases and J by 3 bases, with 22 bases between them. Looked up from germline, CDR1 is SEHNR and CDR2 is FQNEAQ (reference sequence). For the CDR3, the DNA is TGTGCCAGCAACGCCGGCGAGGGTTTCTTATTTGGGGCCAACGTCCTGACTTTC. Protein: CASNAGEGFLFGANVLTF.

This clonotype was observed a few times. This rearrangement joins TRBV3-1 to TRBJ2-1, with unresolved D. This CDR3 region has 12 residues. The germline gives CDR1 LGHDT, CDR2 YNNKEL (reference sequence). V lost 0 bases and J 6 bases, leaving 3 bases between the germline ends. The CDR3 coding sequence is TGTGCCAGCAGCCAAGAATCCAATGAGCAGTTCTTC. Protein: CASSQESNEQFF.

This clonotype was recorded a few times. J is TRBJ2-3 and V is TRBV5-1, with 9 bases matching TRBD2. CDR3 length: 17 amino acids. The germline V gene has CDR1 SGHRS and CDR2 YFSETQ. The junction had 7 bases not matched to a gene; V was cut back by 0 bases and J by 2 bases. DNA for the CDR3: TGCGCCAGCAGCTTGGGGTCTAGCGGGGTTAACACAGATACGCAGTATTTT. Translation: CASSLGSSGVNTDTQYF.